These 9 T cell receptor beta chains came from one sample sequenced in a study of CD8 T cells in ankylosing spondylitis (dated by TCRdb to the late 2010s). Libraries were prepared through 5' RACE. Instrument used: Illumina HiSeq 2500. The public reads were run again by TCRdb, first through fastp at Q25 and then through MiXCR, and only productive beta chains were kept. Each entry is one CDR3 protein sequence, shown with its most common DNA and genes. In this sample the table shows under 250,000 distinct CDR3 sequences, around 32% of which occur a single time. The ten largest clones take up around 4.4% of the sample. Material for sequencing was blood, either unsorted or a sorted T cell fraction (not recorded which). These receptors came from a male donor with ankylosing spondylitis or in good health (not recorded which).

The sample holds a few counts of this clonotype. In DNA form, the CDR3 reads TGCAGTGCTAGAATGGACAGGGGCGCGGAGAGCACTGAAGCTTTCTTT. Amino acid sequence: CSARMDRGAESTEAFF. The chain couples TRBV20-1 to TRBJ1-1; 9 nucleotides line up with TRBD1. The germline V gene has CDR1 DFQATT and CDR2 SNEGSKA (reference sequence). Trimming took 2 bases from V and 4 from J; bases not matched to a gene: 11. The CDR3 is 16 residues long.

The chain joins TRBV12-3 or TRBV12-4 to TRBJ2-5; D might be TRBD1 (6 bases). The V and J ends lost 6 bases and 4 bases respectively, with 18 bases between them. The length of the CDR3 is 15 residues. The CDR3 region has the DNA TGTGCCAGCAGCCTAGGACCTATAGGGGGAGAGACCCAGTACTTC. Translating gives CASSLGPIGGETQYF.

This clonotype has a handful of counts. V and J are TRBV7-7 and TRBJ2-5; perhaps TRBD2 as D (5 bases). CDR1 SSHAT and CDR2 FNYEAQ come from the germline V gene (reference sequence). Trimming took off 3 bases at V and 0 bases at J, with 8 bases between the two ends. The CDR3 is 14 amino acids. The chain's CDR3 is CASSFGLNQETQYF. The CDR3 bases are TGTGCCAGCAGCTTCGGACTGAACCAAGAGACCCAGTACTTC.

This clonotype was seen a handful of times. Here the CDR3 reads CSVEKGGEAFF. CDR3 nucleotide sequence: TGCAGCGTTGAAAAGGGGGGTGAAGCTTTCTTT. The chain links TRBV29-1 to TRBJ1-1; the D gene is possibly TRBD1 (6 bases). V gave up 2 bases and J gave up 7 bases, with 8 bases separating them. The CDR3 consists of 11 residues. Per germline, CDR1 SQVTM and CDR2 ANQGSEA.

This clonotype was counted ten times or more. The CDR3 region has the DNA TGCAGCGTTGAAGGGACTAGCACCAATGAGCAGTTCTTC. It specifies CSVEGTSTNEQFF. The rearrangement joins TRBV29-1 to TRBJ2-1; TRBD2 matches at 8 bases. Germline lookup yields CDR1 SQVTM and CDR2 ANQGSEA. The CDR3 totals 13 residues. With 1 base clipped from V and 6 bases from J, the junction kept 2 bases outside the gene matches.

This clonotype has at least ten counts. This chain uses TRBV20-1 with TRBJ2-1; 7 positions agree with TRBD1. CDR3 length: 12 residues. Trimming removed 8 bases from V and 9 bases from J; junction bases left unmatched: 10. The germline V gene has CDR1 DFQATT and CDR2 SNEGSKA (reference sequence). CDR3 region: CSKGAPGREQFF. The CDR3 DNA reads TGCAGTAAGGGGGCGCCCGGACGTGAGCAGTTCTTC.

There are a few counts of this clonotype. The chain links TRBV20-1 to TRBJ2-3; TRBD2 might be the D (5 bases). CDR1 DFQATT and CDR2 SNEGSKA come from the germline V gene (reference sequence). The ends were cut back, 3 bases at V and 6 bases at J, with 13 bases in the middle. The CDR3 covers 13 residues. The CDR3, as DNA: TGCAGTGCTAGTAAGGCGGAGGAGGATACGCAGTATTTT. It translates to CSASKAEEDTQYF.

This clonotype was counted at least ten times. The chain recombines TRBV7-2 with TRBJ2-1; D gene ambiguous. With 1 base removed from V and 5 bases from J, the gap between germline ends came to 6 bases. Germline CDR1 reads SGHTA; CDR2 reads FQGNSA. This CDR3 is 13 amino acids long. CDR3 in DNA: TGTGCCAGCAGCTTAGGATTGGACAATGAGCAGTTCTTC. As protein: CASSLGLDNEQFF.

In nucleotides, the CDR3 is TGTGCCAGCAGCGCCCAGGGGGCTGTCACTGAAGCTTTCTTT. Translation: CASSAQGAVTEAFF. The V gene is TRBV9, the J gene TRBJ1-1; 8 bases map to TRBD1. V shed 3 bases, J shed 4 bases, and the junction held 5 bases outside the gene matches. Germline V CDR1 and CDR2: SGDLS, YYNGEE. CDR3 length: 14 residues.